This T cell receptor beta chain was sequenced for a study of Tregs in tolerant kidney transplant recipients. Overall study findings and caveats: Tregs expanded with activated donor B cells seemed most donor-specific. Few patients were studied, so findings need validation in larger groups.

Some clones are missing from TCRdb's copy, which holds only in-frame ones; the method was immunoSEQ multiplex PCR. The sample yields 80,000 to 90,000 clones, over 85% seen once. Concerning this clone: Its antigen is still unknown.

Unstimulated regulatory T cells (CD4+CD25+CD127-), CD4+CD25- non-regulatory cells, CD4 and CD8 cells were FACS-sorted from thawed PBMCs. Trimming took 2 bases from V and 6 from J; bases not matched to a gene: 15. CDR1 is SGHDT and CDR2 is YYEEEE in the germline V gene. CDR3 size: 19 residues. The receptor's source is a human donor in good health. The sample taken for sequencing was CD8+ T cells from blood. The gene calls are TRBV5-6 and TRBJ2-1; 12 bases fit TRBD2. The CDR3 sequence: CASSLDPNSSGRVRNEQFF. CDR3 bases: TGTGCCAGCAGCTTAGATCCAAATTCTAGCGGGAGGGTTCGCAATGAGCAGTTCTTC.